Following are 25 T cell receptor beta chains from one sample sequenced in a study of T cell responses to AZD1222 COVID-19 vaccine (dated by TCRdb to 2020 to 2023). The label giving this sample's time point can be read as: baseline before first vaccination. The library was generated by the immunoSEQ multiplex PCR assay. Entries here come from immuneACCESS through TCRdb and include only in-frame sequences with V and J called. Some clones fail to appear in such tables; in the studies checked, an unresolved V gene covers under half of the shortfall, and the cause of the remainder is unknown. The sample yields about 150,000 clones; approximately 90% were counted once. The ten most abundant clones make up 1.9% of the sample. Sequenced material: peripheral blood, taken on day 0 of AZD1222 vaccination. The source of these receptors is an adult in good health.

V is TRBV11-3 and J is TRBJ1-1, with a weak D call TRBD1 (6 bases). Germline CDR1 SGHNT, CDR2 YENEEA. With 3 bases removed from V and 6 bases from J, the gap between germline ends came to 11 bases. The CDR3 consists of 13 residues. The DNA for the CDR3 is TGTGCCAGCAGCTTCAGGGGTGGGTCTGAAGCTTTCTTT. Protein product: CASSFRGGSEAFF. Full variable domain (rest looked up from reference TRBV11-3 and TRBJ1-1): EAGVVQSPRYKIIEKKQPVAFWCNPISGHNTLYWYLQNLGQGPELLIRYENEEAVDDSQLPKDRFSAERLKGVDSTLKIQPAELGDSAVYLCASSFRGGSEAFFGQGTRLTVV.

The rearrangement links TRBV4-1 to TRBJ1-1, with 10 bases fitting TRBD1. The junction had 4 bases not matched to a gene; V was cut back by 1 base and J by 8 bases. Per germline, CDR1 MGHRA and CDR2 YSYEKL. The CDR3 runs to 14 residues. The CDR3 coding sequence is TGCGCCAGCAGCCAAGGTGTGACAGGGGGCGAAGCTTTCTTT. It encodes CASSQGVTGGEAFF.

The DNA for the CDR3 is TGTGCCAGCAAGGGGGCAGGGTCGGAATATGGCTACACCTTC. This translates into CASKGAGSEYGYTF. The rearrangement uses TRBV6-6 and TRBJ1-2; 7 positions match TRBD1. CDR3 length: 14 amino acids. Trimming took 7 bases from V and 5 from J; bases not matched to a gene: 10. Per germline, CDR1 MNHNY and CDR2 SVGAGI (reference sequence).

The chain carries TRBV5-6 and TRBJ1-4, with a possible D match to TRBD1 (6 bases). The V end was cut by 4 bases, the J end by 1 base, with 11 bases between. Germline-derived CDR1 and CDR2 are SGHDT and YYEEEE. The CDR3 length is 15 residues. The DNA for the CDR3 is TGTGCCAGCAGCCCCCGGACAGTAACTAATGAAAAACTGTTTTTT. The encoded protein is CASSPRTVTNEKLFF. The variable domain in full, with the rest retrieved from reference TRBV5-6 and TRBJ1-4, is DAGVTQSPTHLIKTRGQQVTLRCSPKSGHDTVSWYQQALGQGPQFIFQYYEEEERQRGNFPDRFSGHQFPNYSSELNVNALLLGDSALYLCASSPRTVTNEKLFFGSGTQLSVL.

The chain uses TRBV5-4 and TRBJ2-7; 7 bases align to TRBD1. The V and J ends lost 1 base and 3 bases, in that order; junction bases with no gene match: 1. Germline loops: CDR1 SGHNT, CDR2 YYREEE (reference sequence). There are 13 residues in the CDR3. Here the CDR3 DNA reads TGTGCCAGCAGCTTGCCAGGGGGCTACGAGCAGTACTTC. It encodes CASSLPGGYEQYF.

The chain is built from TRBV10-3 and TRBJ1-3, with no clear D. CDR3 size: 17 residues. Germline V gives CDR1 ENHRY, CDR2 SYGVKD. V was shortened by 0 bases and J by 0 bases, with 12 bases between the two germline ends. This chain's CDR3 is CAISESAGSSSGNTIYF. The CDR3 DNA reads TGTGCCATCAGTGAGTCCGCAGGATCGAGCTCTGGAAACACCATATATTTT.

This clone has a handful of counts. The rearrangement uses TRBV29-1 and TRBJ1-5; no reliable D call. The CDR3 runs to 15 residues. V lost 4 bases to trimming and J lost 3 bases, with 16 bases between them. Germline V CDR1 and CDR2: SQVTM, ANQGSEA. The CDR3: CSVADGLSVNQPQHF. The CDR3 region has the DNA TGCAGCGTTGCGGACGGGTTGTCAGTCAATCAGCCCCAGCATTTT.

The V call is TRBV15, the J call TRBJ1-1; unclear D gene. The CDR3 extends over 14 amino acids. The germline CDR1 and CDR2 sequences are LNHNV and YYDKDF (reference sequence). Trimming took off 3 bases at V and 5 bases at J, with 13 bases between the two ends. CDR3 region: CATSSGQVLTEAFF. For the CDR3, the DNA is TGTGCCACCAGCAGCGGGCAGGTTTTGACTGAAGCTTTCTTT.

CDR3 bases: TGTGCCAGCAGCCCCCCAAGCTCCTACGAGCAGTACTTC. Residues: CASSPPSSYEQYF. The rearrangement uses TRBV7-9 and TRBJ2-7; D gene ambiguous. V was clipped by 5 bases and J by 0 bases, with 8 bases between them. Per the germline V gene, CDR1 is SEHNR and CDR2 is FQNEAQ (reference sequence). CDR3 length: 13 residues. The full variable domain, in which reference TRBV7-9 and TRBJ2-7 provide the parts outside the CDR3, is DTGVSQNPRHKITKRGQNVTFRCDPISEHNRLYWYRQTLGQGPEFLTYFQNEAQLEKSRLLSDRFSAERPKGSFSTLEIQRTEQGDSAMYLCASSPPSSYEQYFGPGTRLTVT.

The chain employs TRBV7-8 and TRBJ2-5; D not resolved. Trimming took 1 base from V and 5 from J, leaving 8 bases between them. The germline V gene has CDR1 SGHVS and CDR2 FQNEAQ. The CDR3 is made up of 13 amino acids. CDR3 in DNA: TGTGCCAGCAGCTTAGTGCGTAGGGAGACCCAGTACTTC. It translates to CASSLVRRETQYF. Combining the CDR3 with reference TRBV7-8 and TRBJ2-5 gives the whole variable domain GAGVSQSPRYKVAKRGQDVALRCDPISGHVSLFWYQQALGQGPEFLTYFQNEAQLDKSGLPSDRFFAERPEGSVSTLKIQRTQQEDSAVYLCASSLVRRETQYFGPGTRLLVL.

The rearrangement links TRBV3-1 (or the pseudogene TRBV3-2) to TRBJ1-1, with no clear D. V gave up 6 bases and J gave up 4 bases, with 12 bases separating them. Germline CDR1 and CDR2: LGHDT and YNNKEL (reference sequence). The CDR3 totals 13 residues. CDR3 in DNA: TGTGCCAGCAGTTTAGGAAGGCGCACTGAAGCTTTCTTT. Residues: CASSLGRRTEAFF.

The CDR3: CASSYGFGYGYTF. The CDR3 DNA sequence: TGTGCCAGCAGTTATGGATTCGGCTATGGCTACACCTTC. The rearrangement uses TRBV6-2 or TRBV6-3 and TRBJ1-2, with D unresolved. V gave up 3 bases and J gave up 4 bases, with 9 bases separating them. CDR3 length equals 13 residues. Germline-derived CDR1 and CDR2 are MNHEY and SVGEGT.

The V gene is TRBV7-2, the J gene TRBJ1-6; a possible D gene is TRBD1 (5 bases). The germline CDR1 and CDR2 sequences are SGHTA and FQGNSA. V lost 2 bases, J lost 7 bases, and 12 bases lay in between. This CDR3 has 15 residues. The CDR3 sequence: CASSLLRRDNSPLHF. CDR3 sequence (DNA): TGTGCCAGCAGCTTACTTAGGAGGGACAATTCACCCCTCCACTTT. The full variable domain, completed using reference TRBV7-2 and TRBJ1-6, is GAGVSQSPSNKVTEKGKDVELRCDPISGHTALYWYRQSLGQGLEFLIYFQGNSAPDKSGLPSDRFSAERTGGSVSTLTIQRTQQEDSAVYLCASSLLRRDNSPLHFGNGTRLTVT.

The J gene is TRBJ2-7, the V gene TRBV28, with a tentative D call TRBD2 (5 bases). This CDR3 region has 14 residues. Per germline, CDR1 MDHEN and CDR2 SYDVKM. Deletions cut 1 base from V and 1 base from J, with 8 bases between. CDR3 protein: CASSLSSGSYEQYF. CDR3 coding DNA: TGTGCCAGCAGTTTATCCTCGGGGTCCTACGAGCAGTACTTC.

CDR3 sequence: CASSSRDKNTEAFF. In DNA, the CDR3 is TGTGCCAGCAGCTCCCGGGACAAGAACACTGAAGCTTTCTTT. V is TRBV5-5 and J is TRBJ1-1; possible D gene TRBD1, 6 bases. The CDR3 consists of 14 residues. Trimming took off 3 bases at V and 1 base at J, with 10 bases between the two ends. The germline V gene has CDR1 SGHKS and CDR2 YYEKEE (reference sequence).

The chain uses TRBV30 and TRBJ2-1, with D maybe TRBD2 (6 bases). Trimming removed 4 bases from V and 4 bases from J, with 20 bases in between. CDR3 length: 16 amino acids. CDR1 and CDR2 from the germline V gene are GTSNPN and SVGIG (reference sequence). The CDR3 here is CAWNGRGGKLYNEQFF. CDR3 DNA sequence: TGTGCCTGGAATGGGCGAGGCGGGAAGCTTTACAATGAGCAGTTCTTC.

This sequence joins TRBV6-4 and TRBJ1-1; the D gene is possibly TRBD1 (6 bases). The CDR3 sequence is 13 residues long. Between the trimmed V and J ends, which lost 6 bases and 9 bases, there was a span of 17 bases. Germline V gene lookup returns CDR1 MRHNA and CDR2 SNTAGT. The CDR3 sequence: CASRDLDGQQAFF. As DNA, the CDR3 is TGTGCCAGCAGAGATTTAGATGGACAGCAAGCTTTCTTT.

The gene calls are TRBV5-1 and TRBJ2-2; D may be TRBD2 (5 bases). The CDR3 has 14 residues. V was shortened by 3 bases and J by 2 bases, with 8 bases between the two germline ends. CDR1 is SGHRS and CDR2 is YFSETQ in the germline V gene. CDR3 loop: CASSSGKNTGELFF. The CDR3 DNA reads TGCGCCAGCAGCTCGGGAAAAAACACCGGGGAGCTGTTTTTT.

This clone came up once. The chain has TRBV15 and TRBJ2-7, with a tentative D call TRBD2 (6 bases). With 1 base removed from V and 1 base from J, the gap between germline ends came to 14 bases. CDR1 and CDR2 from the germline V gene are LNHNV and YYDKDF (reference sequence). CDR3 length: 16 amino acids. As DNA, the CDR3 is TGTGCCACCAGCAGAGTTGATAGCGGAGGTTCCTACGAGCAGTACTTC. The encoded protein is CATSRVDSGGSYEQYF.

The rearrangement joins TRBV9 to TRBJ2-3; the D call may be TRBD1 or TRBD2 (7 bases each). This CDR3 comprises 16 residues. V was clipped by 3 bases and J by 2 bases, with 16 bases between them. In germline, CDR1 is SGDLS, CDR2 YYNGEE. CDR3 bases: TGTGCCAGCAGCGCCTACAGGGGAGGGGTCACAGATACGCAGTATTTT. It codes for CASSAYRGGVTDTQYF.

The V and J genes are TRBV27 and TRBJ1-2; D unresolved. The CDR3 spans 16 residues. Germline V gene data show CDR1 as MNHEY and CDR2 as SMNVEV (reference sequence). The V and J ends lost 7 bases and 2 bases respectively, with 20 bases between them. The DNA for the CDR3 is TGTGCCAGCACCTCCATACGGCTGGGGATGAACTATGGCTACACCTTC. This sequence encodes CASTSIRLGMNYGYTF.

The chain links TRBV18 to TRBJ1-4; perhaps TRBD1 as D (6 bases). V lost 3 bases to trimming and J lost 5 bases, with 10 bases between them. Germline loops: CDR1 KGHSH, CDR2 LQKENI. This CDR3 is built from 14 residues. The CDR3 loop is CASSPTGPNEKLFF. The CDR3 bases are TGTGCCAGCTCACCGACAGGACCCAATGAAAAACTGTTTTTT.

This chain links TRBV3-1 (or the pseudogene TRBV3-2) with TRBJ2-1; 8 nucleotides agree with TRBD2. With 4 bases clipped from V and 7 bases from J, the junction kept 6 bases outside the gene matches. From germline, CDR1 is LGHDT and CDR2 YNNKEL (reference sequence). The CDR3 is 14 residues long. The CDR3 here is CASSLSGIGNEQFF. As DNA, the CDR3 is TGTGCCAGCAGCCTTAGCGGGATAGGTAATGAGCAGTTCTTC.

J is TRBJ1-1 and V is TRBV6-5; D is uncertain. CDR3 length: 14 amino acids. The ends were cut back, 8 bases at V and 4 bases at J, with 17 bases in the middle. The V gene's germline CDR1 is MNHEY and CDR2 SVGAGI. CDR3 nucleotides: TGTGCCAGCTACGGAGGAGGGTTGGGCACTGAAGCTTTCTTT. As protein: CASYGGGLGTEAFF.

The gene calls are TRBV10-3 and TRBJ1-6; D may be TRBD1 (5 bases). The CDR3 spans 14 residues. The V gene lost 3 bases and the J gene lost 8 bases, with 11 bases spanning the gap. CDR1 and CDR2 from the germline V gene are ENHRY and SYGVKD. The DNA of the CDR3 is TGTGCCATCAGTGATCGGGACTCACATTCACCCCTCCACTTT. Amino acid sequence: CAISDRDSHSPLHF.